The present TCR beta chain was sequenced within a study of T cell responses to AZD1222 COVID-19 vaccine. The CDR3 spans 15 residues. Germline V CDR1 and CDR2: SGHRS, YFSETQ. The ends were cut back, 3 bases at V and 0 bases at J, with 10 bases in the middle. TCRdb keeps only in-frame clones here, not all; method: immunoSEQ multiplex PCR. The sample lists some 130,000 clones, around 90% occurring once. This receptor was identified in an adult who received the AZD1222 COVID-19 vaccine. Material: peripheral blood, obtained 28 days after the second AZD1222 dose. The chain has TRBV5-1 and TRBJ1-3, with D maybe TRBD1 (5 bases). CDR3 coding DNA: TGCGCCAGCAGCTGGGGGACGGTCTCTGGAAACACCATATATTTT. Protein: CASSWGTVSGNTIYF.